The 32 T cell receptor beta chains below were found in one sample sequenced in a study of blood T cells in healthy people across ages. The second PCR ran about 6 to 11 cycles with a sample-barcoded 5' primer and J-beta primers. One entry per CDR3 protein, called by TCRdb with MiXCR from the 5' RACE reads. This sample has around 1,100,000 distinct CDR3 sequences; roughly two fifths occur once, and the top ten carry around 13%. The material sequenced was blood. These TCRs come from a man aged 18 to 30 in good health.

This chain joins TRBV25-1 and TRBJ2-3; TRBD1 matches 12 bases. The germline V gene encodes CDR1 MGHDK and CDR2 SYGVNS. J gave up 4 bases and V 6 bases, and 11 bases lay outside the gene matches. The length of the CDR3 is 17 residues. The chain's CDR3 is CASSLLSGQGAADTQYF. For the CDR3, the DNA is TGTGCCAGCAGCCTACTTTCGGGACAGGGGGCCGCAGATACGCAGTATTTT.

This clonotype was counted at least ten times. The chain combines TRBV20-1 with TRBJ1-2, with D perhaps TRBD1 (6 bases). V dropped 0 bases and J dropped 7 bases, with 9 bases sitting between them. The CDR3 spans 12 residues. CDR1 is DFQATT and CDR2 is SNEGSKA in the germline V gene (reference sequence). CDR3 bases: TGCAGTGCTAGAGATCTCAGGGGTGGCTACACCTTC. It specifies CSARDLRGGYTF.

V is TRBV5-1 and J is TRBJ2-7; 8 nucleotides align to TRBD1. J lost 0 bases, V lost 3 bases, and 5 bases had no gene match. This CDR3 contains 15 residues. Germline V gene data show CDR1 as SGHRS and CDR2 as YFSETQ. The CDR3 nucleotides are TGCGCCAGCAGCTCGAGGACAGGGAGCTCCTACGAGCAGTACTTC. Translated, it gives CASSSRTGSSYEQYF.

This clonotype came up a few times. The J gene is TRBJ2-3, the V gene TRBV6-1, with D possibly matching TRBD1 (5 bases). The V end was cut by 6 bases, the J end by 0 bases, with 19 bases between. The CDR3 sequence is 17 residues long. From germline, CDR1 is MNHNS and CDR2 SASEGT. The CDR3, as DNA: TGTGCCAGCAGCCCCACCCCAGGGTTCGAGAGCACAGATACGCAGTATTTT. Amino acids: CASSPTPGFESTDTQYF.

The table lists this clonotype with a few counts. CDR3 nucleotide sequence: TGTGCCATCAGTGAAGGTGGAGGGGCCGAGACCCAGTACTTC. It translates to CAISEGGGAETQYF. The rearrangement links TRBV10-3 to TRBJ2-5; D may be TRBD2 (6 bases). This CDR3 spans 14 amino acids. With 3 bases removed from V and 5 bases from J, the gap between germline ends came to 13 bases. From germline, CDR1 is ENHRY and CDR2 SYGVKD.

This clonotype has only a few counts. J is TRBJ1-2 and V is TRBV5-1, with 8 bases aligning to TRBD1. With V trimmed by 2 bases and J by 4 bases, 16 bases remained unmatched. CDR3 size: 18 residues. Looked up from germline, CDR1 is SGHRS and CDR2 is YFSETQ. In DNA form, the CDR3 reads TGCGCCAGCAGCTTACAAGGACAGGGCAGAGCCTATTCCTATGGCTACACCTTC. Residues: CASSLQGQGRAYSYGYTF. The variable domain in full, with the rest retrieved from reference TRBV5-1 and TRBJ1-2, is KAGVTQTPRYLIKTRGQQVTLSCSPISGHRSVSWYQQTPGQGLQFLFEYFSETQRNKGNFPGRFSGRQFSNSRSEMNVSTLELGDSALYLCASSLQGQGRAYSYGYTFGSGTRLTVV.

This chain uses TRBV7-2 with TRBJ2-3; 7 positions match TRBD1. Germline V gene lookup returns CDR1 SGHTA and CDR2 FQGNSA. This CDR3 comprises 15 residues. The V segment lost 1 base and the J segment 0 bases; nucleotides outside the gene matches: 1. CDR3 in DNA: TGTGCCAGCAGCTTAGAGGGACAGAGCACAGATACGCAGTATTTT. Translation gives CASSLEGQSTDTQYF.

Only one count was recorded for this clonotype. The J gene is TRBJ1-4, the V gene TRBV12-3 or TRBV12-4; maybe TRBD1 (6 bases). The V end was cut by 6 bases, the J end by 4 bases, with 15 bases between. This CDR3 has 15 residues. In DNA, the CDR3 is TGTGCCAGCAGCACAGGGCCCAGAGATAATGAAAAACTGTTTTTT. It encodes CASSTGPRDNEKLFF.

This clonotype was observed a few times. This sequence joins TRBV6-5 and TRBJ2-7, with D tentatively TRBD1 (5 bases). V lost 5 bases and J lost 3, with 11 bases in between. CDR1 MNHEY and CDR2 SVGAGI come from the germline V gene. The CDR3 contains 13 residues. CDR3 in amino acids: CASSHRQSYEQYF. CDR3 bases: TGTGCCAGCAGTCACCGACAGAGCTACGAGCAGTACTTC.

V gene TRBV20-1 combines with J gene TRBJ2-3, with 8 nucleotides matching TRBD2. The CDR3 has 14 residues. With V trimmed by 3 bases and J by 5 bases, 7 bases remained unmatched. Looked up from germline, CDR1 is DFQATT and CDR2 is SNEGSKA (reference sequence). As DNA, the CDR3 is TGCAGTGCTAGGCCCGGGAGGGCAGGAGATACGCAGTATTTT. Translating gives CSARPGRAGDTQYF.

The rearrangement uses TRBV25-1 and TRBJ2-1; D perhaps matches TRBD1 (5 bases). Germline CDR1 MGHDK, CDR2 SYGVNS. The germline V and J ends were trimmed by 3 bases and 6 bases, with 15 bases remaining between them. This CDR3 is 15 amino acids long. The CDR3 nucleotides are TGTGCCAGCAGTGAGGACATTACGCCCCTCAATGAGCAGTTCTTC. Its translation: CASSEDITPLNEQFF.

CDR3 sequence (DNA): TGCAGTGCGACCCAGGGCCTGAACACTGAAGCTTTCTTT. It encodes CSATQGLNTEAFF. The chain uses TRBV20-1 and TRBJ1-1, with a possible D match to TRBD1 (5 bases). The ends were cut back, 6 bases at V and 0 bases at J, with 11 bases in the middle. Germline lookup yields CDR1 DFQATT and CDR2 SNEGSKA (reference sequence). This CDR3 spans 13 amino acids.

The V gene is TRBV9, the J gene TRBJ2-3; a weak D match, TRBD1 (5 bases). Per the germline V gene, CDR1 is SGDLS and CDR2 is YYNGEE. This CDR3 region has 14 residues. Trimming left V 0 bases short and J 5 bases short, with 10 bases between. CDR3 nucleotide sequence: TGTGCCAGCAGCGTAGGGGCAGACAGAGATACGCAGTATTTT. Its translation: CASSVGADRDTQYF.

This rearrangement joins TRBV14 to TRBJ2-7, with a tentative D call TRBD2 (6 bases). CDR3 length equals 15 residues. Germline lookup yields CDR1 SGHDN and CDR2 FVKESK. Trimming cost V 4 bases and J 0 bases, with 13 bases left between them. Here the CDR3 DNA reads TGTGCCAGCAGCCGGAGGGACCGTAGCTCCTACGAGCAGTACTTC. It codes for CASSRRDRSSYEQYF.

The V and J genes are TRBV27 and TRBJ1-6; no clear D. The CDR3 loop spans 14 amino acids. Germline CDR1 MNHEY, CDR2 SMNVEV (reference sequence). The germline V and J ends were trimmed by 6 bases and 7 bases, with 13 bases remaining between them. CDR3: CASRKGGFNSPLHF. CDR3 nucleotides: TGTGCCAGCAGAAAGGGAGGGTTCAATTCACCCCTCCACTTT.

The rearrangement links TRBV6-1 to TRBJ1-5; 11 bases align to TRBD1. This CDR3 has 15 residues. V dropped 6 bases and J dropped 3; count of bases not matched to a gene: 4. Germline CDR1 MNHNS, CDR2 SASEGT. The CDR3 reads CASRGGQGDNQPQHF. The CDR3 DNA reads TGTGCCAGCAGAGGGGGACAGGGGGACAATCAGCCCCAGCATTTT.

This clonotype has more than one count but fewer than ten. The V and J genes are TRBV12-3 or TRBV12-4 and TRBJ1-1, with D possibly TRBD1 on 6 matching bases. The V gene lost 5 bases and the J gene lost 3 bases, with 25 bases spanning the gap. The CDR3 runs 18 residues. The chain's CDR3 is CASSPVGGIEYMYTEAFF. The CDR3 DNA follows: TGTGCCAGCAGTCCCGTGGGGGGCATTGAATATATGTACACTGAAGCTTTCTTT.

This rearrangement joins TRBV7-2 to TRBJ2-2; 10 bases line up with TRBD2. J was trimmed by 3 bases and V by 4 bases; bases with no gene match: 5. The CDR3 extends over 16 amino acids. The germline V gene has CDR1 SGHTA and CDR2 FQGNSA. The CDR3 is CASSSGLAVYTGELFF. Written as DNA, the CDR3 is TGTGCCAGCAGCTCTGGACTAGCGGTTTACACCGGGGAGCTGTTTTTT.

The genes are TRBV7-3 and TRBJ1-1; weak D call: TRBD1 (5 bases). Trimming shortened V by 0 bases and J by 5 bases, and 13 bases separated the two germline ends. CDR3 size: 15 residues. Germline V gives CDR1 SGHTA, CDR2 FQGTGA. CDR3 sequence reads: CASSLTGQGKTEAFF. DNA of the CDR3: TGTGCCAGCAGCTTAACGGGGCAGGGAAAGACTGAAGCTTTCTTT.

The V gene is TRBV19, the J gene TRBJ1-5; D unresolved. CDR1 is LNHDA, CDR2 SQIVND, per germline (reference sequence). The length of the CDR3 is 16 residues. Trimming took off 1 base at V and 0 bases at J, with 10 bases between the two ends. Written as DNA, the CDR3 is TGTGCCAGTAGTATAGCCAGCGGCTATAGCAATCAGCCCCAGCATTTT. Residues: CASSIASGYSNQPQHF.

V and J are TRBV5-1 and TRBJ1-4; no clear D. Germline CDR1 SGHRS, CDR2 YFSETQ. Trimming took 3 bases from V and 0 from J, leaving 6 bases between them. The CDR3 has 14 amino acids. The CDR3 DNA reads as TGCGCCAGCAGCTCTCAAGCAACTAATGAAAAACTGTTTTTT. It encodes CASSSQATNEKLFF.

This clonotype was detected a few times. Here the CDR3 DNA reads TGTGCCAGCAGCAGCCGGACAGGGGGCGCATCAGATACGCAGTATTTT. Translation: CASSSRTGGASDTQYF. The chain links TRBV9 to TRBJ2-3; 11 bases match TRBD1. The germline V gene has CDR1 SGDLS and CDR2 YYNGEE. The junction had 8 bases not matched to a gene; V was cut back by 4 bases and J by 4 bases. The CDR3 contains 16 residues. The variable domain in full, with the rest retrieved from reference TRBV9 and TRBJ2-3, is DSGVTQTPKHLITATGQRVTLRCSPRSGDLSVYWYQQSLDQGLQFLIQYYNGEERAKGNILERFSAQQFPDLHSELNLSSLELGDSALYFCASSSRTGGASDTQYFGPGTRLTVL.

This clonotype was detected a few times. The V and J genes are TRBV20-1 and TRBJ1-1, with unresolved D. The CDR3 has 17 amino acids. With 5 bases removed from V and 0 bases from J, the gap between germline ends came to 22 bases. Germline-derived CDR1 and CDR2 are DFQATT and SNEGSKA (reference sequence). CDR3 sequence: CSARTASGFEMNTEAFF. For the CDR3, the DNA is TGCAGTGCTCGGACGGCCTCGGGTTTTGAAATGAACACTGAAGCTTTCTTT.

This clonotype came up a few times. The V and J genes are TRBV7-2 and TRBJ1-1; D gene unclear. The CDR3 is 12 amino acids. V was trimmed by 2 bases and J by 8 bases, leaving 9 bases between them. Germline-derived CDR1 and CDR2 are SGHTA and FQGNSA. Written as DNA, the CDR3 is TGTGCCAGCAGCTTACCGAAGCTGGAAGCTTTCTTT. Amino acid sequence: CASSLPKLEAFF.

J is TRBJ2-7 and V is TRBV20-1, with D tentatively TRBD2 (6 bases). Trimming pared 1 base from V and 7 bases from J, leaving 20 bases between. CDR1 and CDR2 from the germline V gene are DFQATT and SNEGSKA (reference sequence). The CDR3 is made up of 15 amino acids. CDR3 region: CSARGSGRPYEEQYF. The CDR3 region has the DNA TGCAGTGCTAGAGGTAGCGGAAGACCGTACGAGGAGCAGTACTTC.

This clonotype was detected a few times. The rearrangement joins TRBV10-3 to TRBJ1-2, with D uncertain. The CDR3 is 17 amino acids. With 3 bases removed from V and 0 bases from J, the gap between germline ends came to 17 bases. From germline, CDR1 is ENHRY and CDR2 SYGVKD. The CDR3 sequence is CAISERSAMSANYGYTF. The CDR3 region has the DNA TGTGCCATCAGTGAACGTTCCGCGATGTCAGCTAACTATGGCTACACCTTC.

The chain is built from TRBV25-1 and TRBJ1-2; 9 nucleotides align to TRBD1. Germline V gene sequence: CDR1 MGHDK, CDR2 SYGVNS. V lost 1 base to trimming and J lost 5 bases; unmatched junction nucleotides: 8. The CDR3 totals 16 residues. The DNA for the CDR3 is TGTGCCAGCAGTGAATTAGTACAGGGGGCTTCATATGGCTACACCTTC. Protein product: CASSELVQGASYGYTF.

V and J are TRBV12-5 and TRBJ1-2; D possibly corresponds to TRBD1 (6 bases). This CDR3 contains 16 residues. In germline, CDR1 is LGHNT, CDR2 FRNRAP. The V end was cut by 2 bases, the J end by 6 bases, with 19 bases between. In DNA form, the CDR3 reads TGTGCTAGTGGTTTGTCCACCGTGGACAGCAGAGATGGCTACACCTTC. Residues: CASGLSTVDSRDGYTF.

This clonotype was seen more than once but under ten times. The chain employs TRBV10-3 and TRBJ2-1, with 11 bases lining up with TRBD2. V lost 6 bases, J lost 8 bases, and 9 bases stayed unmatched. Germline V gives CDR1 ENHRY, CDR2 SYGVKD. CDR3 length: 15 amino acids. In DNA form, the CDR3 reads TGTGCCATCAGGCCGAGTGGGACTAGCGGTCATGAGCAGTTCTTC. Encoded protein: CAIRPSGTSGHEQFF.

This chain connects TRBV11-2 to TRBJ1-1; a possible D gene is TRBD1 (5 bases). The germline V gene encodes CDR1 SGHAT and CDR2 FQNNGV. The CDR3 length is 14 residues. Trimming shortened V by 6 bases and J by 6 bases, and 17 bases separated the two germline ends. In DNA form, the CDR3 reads TGTGCCAGCAGACCGTTAACAGGCGGCGCTGAAGCTTTCTTT. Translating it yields CASRPLTGGAEAFF.

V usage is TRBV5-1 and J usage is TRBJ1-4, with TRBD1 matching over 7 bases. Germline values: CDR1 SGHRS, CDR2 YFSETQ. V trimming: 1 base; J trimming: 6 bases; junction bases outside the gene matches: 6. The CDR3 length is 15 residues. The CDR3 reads CASSLSQGSDEKLFF. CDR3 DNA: TGCGCCAGCAGCTTGTCACAGGGGAGTGATGAAAAACTGTTTTTT.

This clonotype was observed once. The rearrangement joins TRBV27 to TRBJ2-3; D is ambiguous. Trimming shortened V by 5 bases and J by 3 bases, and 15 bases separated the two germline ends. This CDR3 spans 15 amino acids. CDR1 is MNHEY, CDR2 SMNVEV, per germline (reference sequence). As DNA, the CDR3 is TGTGCCAGCAGTCCCCGGGCCCGTCCAACAGATACGCAGTATTTT. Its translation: CASSPRARPTDTQYF.